The 11 T cell receptor beta chains below come from one sample, sequenced in a study of OX40 agonist ivuxolimab in advanced cancers. Library preparation was by the immunoSEQ multiplex PCR assay. The immuneACCESS repertoire file appears here via TCRdb, limited to in-frame rearrangements. These files lack a portion of the clones; in checked studies, under half of the deficit traces to unresolved V genes, and the cause of the others is not known. In this sample the table shows about 64,000 clones, 84% of which occur a single time. Roughly 2.3% of the sample lies in the top ten. Sequences were derived from CD4+ or CD8+ T cells sorted from blood, sampled in a trial of the OX40 agonist ivuxolimab. These receptors were obtained from an adult with an advanced solid tumor such as melanoma, head and neck, liver or kidney cancer.

The V gene is TRBV11-3, the J gene TRBJ1-3, with D perhaps matching TRBD1 (5 bases). V was cut by 4 bases and J by 0 bases, with 10 bases left in between. Germline V gene sequence: CDR1 SGHNT, CDR2 YENEEA. The CDR3 length is 15 residues. CDR3 DNA: TGTGCCAGCAGCTCAGGGTTTACCTCTGGAAACACCATATATTTT. The encoded protein is CASSSGFTSGNTIYF.

The gene calls are TRBV10-3 and TRBJ2-3; 7 nucleotides match TRBD1. Looked up from germline, CDR1 is ENHRY and CDR2 is SYGVKD. The length of the CDR3 is 16 residues. V lost 3 bases and J lost 5; bases outside the gene matches: 11. Here the CDR3 reads CAISDTNWDRKDTQYF. CDR3 coding DNA: TGTGCCATCAGTGATACGAACTGGGACAGAAAAGATACGCAGTATTTT.

The rearrangement uses TRBV6-1 and TRBJ2-5, with D unclear. The CDR3 is 16 residues long. Germline V lookup: CDR1 MNHNS, CDR2 SASEGT. V shed 2 bases and J shed 7 bases, with 20 bases lying between them. The CDR3 sequence is CASSEIHILPLRTQYF. CDR3 sequence (DNA): TGTGCCAGCAGTGAAATACACATCCTGCCTCTTCGGACCCAGTACTTC.

This clone was detected only a few times. The rearrangement uses TRBV29-1 and TRBJ1-1, with D perhaps matching TRBD1 (6 bases). CDR3 length: 12 amino acids. Per the germline V gene, CDR1 is SQVTM and CDR2 is ANQGSEA. V gave up 4 bases and J gave up 7 bases, with 13 bases separating them. CDR3 protein: CSVATGRYEAFF. The CDR3 DNA follows: TGCAGCGTTGCAACAGGGAGGTATGAAGCTTTCTTT.

This sequence joins TRBV30 and TRBJ1-5; D may be TRBD1 (5 bases). The CDR3 runs to 16 residues. Germline CDR1 reads GTSNPN; CDR2 reads SVGIG (reference sequence). The V and J ends lost 0 bases and 2 bases respectively, with 14 bases between them. The chain's CDR3 is CAWSVGGGIGNQPQHF. CDR3 DNA: TGTGCCTGGAGTGTCGGGGGAGGGATTGGCAATCAGCCCCAGCATTTT.

This clone was seen a few times. The CDR3 DNA reads as TGTGCCAGCAACACCCAGGGGGGGGGTCAGCCCCAGCATTTT. It yields the protein CASNTQGGGQPQHF. This chain links TRBV2 with TRBJ1-5; 7 positions agree with TRBD1. The CDR3 covers 14 residues. Germline V lookup: CDR1 SNHLY, CDR2 FYNNEI. Trimming at V came to 7 bases and at J to 6 bases, leaving 9 bases not matched to a gene.

CDR3 sequence reads: CASSEARGTGNQPQHF. The CDR3 nucleotides read TGTGCCAGCAGTGAAGCGCGAGGGACCGGCAATCAGCCCCAGCATTTT. The chain employs TRBV6-1 and TRBJ1-5, with D possibly being TRBD1 (5 bases). The germline gives CDR1 MNHNS, CDR2 SASEGT. The CDR3 covers 16 residues. V lost 0 bases to trimming and J lost 2 bases, with 11 bases between them.

V gene TRBV6-5 combines with J gene TRBJ2-2, with D uncertain. The CDR3 has 13 amino acids. Germline V gives CDR1 MNHEY, CDR2 SVGAGI. V gave up 3 bases and J gave up 7 bases, with 9 bases separating them. The chain's CDR3 is CASSYRSSGELFF. CDR3 DNA sequence: TGTGCCAGCAGTTATCGCTCCAGCGGGGAGCTGTTTTTT.

The chain carries TRBV5-1 and TRBJ2-7, with a weak D call TRBD1 (6 bases). CDR1 is SGHRS and CDR2 is YFSETQ in the germline V gene. The CDR3 contains 14 residues. V gave up 4 bases and J gave up 3 bases, with 14 bases separating them. The CDR3 DNA reads as TGCGCCAGCAGCCCCCGACAGGACGACTACGAGCAGTACTTC. It specifies CASSPRQDDYEQYF.

The chain links TRBV10-3 to TRBJ1-6; 8 nucleotides match TRBD1. CDR3 length: 16 amino acids. Germline V gene data show CDR1 as ENHRY and CDR2 as SYGVKD. V shed 3 bases and J 7 bases; nucleotides not matched to a gene: 8. The CDR3 loop is CAISDISGGSNSPLHF. The CDR3 region has the DNA TGTGCCATCAGTGACATCTCAGGGGGCTCGAATTCACCCCTCCACTTT.

This chain uses TRBV18 with TRBJ1-2; 9 positions agree with TRBD1. Germline-derived CDR1 and CDR2 are KGHSH and LQKENI. The CDR3 has 16 amino acids. The V and J ends lost 5 bases and 4 bases, in that order; junction bases with no gene match: 11. The CDR3 coding sequence is TGTGCCAGCTCATACACCGGGACAGGGAATCTCTATGGCTACACCTTC. This sequence encodes CASSYTGTGNLYGYTF.